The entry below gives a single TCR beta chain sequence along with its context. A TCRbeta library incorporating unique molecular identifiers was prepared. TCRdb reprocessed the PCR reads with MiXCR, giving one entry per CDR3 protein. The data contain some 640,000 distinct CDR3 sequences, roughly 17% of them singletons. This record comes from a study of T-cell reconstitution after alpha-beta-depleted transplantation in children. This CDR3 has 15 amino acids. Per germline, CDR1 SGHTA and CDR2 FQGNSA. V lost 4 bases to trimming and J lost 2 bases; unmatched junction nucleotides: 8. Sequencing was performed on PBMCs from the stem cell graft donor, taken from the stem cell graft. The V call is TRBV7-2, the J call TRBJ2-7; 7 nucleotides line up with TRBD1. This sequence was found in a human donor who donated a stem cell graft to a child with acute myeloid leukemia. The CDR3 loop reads CASSSTGTAPYEQYF. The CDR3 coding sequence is TGTGCCAGCAGCTCAACCGGGACAGCCCCCTACGAGCAGTACTTC.